This TCR beta chain came from a study of T cell responses to AZD1222 COVID-19 vaccine. General study results and limits: Following two doses of AZD1222, Spike-specific TCR breadth and depth rose. Reports say nearly half of spike-specific TCRs go after unmutated variant regions.

The CDR3 covers 13 residues. The germline CDR1 and CDR2 sequences are SGHDN and FVKESK. With 2 bases removed from V and 6 bases from J, the gap between germline ends came to 10 bases. Using immunoSEQ multiplex PCR, the repertoire was profiled, and TCRdb retains in-frame clones only, with some absent. This table holds tens of thousands of clones, around 82% found once. On this clone itself: Its antigen is not identified.

The sample here was peripheral blood, taken on day 0 of AZD1222 vaccination. The chain has TRBV14 and TRBJ1-2; a possible D gene is TRBD1 (6 bases). The sequence was obtained from an adult in good health. CDR3 coding DNA: TGTGCCAGCAGCCAATTTAGGGGGGATGGCTACACCTTC. Translated: CASSQFRGDGYTF.